The source of this TCR beta chain is a study of blood T cell repertoires in COVID-19. Background on the study: Sites in the United States, Italy and Spain provided acute and convalescent COVID-19 samples. Sample material is recorded as cDNA or gDNA derived from T cells, B-cell-depleted T cells, or PBMCs.

How the authors handled the data: Researchers report that nucleated cell counts were estimated from reference gene primer amplification. The method was immunoSEQ multiplex PCR; TCRdb's version includes in-frame clones alone and lacks a portion of them. That table is the source of V, J and clone size, and D and trimming were worked out from the DNA. Of tens of thousands of clones in the sample, about 76% were seen once. Between the trimmed V and J ends, which lost 4 bases and 11 bases, there was a span of 9 bases. Germline V lookup: CDR1 LNHNV, CDR2 YYDKDF (reference sequence). The CDR3 sequence is 12 residues long.

The sequencing sample was made of peripheral blood. This chain joins TRBV15 and TRBJ1-6; D is possibly TRBD1 (5 bases). The clonotype was recovered from a human donor in a cohort sampled during active COVID-19. The CDR3 coding sequence is TGTGCCACCAGCATCTGGGGCGCACCCCTCCACTTT. Its protein product is CATSIWGAPLHF.